This TCR beta chain was identified during a study of blood T cell repertoires in COVID-19. Study in general: The origin of the acute and convalescent COVID-19 samples was the United States, Italy and Spain. PBMCs, B-cell-depleted T cells, or T cells were the source of the cDNA or gDNA that made up the material.

The repertoire was sequenced with immunoSEQ multiplex PCR; TCRdb's copy has only in-frame clones and lacks some. The sample has roughly 140,000 clones; 90% are singletons. Trimming pared 4 bases from V and 8 bases from J, leaving 14 bases between. CDR1 and CDR2 (germline): LGHDT, YNNKEL (reference sequence). The CDR3 is 13 amino acids. The table lists this clone with a count of one. The rearrangement links TRBV3-1 (or the pseudogene TRBV3-2) to TRBJ1-1; no clear D gene. What was sequenced was peripheral blood. The sequence derives from a woman aged 80 or over with acute or convalescent COVID-19. Here the CDR3 reads CASSLSRGFEAFF. CDR3 coding DNA: TGTGCCAGCAGCCTAAGTCGGGGATTCGAAGCTTTCTTT.